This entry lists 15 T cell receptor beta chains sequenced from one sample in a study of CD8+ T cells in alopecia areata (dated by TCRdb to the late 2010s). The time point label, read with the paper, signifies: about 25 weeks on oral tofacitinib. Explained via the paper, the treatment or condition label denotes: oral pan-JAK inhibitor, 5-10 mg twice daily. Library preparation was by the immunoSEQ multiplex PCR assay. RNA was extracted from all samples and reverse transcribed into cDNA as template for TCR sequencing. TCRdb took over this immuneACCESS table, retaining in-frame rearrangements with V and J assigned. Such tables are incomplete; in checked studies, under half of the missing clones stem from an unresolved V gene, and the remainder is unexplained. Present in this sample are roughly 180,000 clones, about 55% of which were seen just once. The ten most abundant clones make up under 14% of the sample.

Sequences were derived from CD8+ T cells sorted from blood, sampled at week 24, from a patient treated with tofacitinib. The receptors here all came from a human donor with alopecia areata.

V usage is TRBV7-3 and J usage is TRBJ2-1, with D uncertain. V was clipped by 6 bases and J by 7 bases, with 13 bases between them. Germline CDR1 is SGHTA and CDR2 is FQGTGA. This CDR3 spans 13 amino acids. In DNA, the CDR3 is TGTGCCAGCAGTTTAGAGGTGAGGAATGAGCAGTTCTTC. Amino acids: CASSLEVRNEQFF.

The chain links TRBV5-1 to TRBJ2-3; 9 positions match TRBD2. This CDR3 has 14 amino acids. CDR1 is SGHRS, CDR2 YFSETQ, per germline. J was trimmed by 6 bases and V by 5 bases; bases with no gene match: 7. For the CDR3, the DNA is TGCGCCAGCAGGGGACTAGCTTACCCCGATACGCAGTATTTT. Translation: CASRGLAYPDTQYF.

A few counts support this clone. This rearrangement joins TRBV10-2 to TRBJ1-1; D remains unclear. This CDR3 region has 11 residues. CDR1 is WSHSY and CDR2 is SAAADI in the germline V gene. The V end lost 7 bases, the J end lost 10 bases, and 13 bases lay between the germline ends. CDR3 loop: CASNAPEGAFF. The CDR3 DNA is TGCGCCAGCAATGCCCCCGAGGGAGCTTTCTTT.

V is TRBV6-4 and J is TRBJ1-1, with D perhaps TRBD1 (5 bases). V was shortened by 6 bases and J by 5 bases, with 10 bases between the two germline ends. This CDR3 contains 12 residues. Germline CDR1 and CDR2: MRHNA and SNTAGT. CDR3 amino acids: CASRSGITEAFF. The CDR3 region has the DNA TGTGCCAGCAGATCAGGGATAACTGAAGCTTTCTTT.

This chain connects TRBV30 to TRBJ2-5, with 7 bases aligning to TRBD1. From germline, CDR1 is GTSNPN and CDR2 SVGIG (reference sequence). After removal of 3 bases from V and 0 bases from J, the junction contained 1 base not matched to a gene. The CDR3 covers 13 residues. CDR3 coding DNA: TGTGCCTGGAGGGGACAGTACCAAGAGACCCAGTACTTC. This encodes CAWRGQYQETQYF.

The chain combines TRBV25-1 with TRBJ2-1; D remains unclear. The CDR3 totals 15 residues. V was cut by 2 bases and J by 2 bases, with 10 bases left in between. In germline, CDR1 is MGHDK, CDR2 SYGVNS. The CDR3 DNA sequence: TGTGCCAGCAGTGAAGGGCAGGCCCCCTACAATGAGCAGTTCTTC. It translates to CASSEGQAPYNEQFF.

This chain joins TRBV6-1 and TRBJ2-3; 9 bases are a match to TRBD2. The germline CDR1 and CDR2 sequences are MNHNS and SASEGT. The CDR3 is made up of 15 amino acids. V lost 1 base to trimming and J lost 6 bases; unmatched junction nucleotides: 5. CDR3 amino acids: CASSEDGLAGDTQYF. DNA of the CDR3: TGTGCCAGCAGTGAAGATGGGCTAGCGGGGGATACGCAGTATTTT.

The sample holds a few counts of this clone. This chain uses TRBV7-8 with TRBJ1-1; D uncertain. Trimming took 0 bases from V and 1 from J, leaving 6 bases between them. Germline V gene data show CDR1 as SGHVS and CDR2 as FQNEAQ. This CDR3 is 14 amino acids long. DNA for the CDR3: TGTGCCAGCAGCTTAGCCGGGCAGAACACTGAAGCTTTCTTT. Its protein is CASSLAGQNTEAFF.

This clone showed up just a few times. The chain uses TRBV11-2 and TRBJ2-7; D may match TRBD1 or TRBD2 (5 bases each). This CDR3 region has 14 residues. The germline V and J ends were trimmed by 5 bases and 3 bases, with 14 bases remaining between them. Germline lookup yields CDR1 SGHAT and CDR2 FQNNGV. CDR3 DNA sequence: TGTGCCAGCAGCCTCGGGACCGCTTTCTACGAGCAGTACTTC. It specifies CASSLGTAFYEQYF.

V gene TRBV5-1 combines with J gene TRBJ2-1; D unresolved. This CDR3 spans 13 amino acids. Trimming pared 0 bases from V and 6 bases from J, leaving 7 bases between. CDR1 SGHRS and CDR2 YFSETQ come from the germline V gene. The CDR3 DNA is TGCGCCAGCAGCTTGGAAAATCCCAATGAGCAGTTCTTC. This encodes CASSLENPNEQFF.

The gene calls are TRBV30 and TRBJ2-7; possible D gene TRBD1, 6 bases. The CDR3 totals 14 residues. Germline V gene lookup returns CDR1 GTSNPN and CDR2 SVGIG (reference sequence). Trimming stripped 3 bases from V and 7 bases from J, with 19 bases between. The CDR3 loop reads CAWSSRQEVREQYF. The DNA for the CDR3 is TGTGCCTGGAGCTCACGACAGGAGGTACGGGAGCAGTACTTC.

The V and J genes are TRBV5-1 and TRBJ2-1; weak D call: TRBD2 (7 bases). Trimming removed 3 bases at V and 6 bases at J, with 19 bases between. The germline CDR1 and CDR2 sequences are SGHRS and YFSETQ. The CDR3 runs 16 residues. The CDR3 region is CASSSRGSGGFNEQFF. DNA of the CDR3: TGCGCCAGCAGCTCCCGGGGGTCGGGGGGCTTCAATGAGCAGTTCTTC.

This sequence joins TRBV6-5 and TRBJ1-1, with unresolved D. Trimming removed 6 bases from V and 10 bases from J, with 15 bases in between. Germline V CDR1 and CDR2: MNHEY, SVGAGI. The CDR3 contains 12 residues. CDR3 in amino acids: CASSPSGVGAFF. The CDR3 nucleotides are TGTGCCAGCAGCCCGAGTGGAGTCGGAGCTTTCTTT.

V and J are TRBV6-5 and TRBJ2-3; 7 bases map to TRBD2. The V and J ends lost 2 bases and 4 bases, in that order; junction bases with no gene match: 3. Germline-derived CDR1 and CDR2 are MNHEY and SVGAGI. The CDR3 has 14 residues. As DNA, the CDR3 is TGTGCCAGCAGTTACGGGGGGGAATCAGATACGCAGTATTTT. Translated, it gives CASSYGGESDTQYF.

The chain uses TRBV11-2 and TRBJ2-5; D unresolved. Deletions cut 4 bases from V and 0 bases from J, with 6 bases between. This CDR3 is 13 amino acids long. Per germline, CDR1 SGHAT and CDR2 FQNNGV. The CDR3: CASSSDNQETQYF. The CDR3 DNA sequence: TGTGCCAGCAGCTCCGACAACCAAGAGACCCAGTACTTC.